This T cell receptor beta chain originates from a study of Ad26.COV2.S vaccination and SARS-CoV-2 variants (dated by TCRdb to the early 2020s). Context from the whole study: Donors in the vaccine arm were drawn from COV1001, a phase I-IIa trial of Ad26.COV2.S in healthy adults that was multicentre, randomized, double-blind and placebo-controlled. A total of 32 samples were included in the TCR-sequenced set, comprising around 19 Ad26.COV2.S vaccine recipients, 5 placebo recipients and 8 SARS-CoV-2 convalescent individuals. Dosing of Ad26.COV2.S was intramuscular, at either 5x10^10 or 1x10^11 viral particles, delivered as one shot or as two shots spaced 56 days apart. Sequencing of the TCRbeta repertoire served to evaluate the specificity and breadth of SARS-CoV-2-reactive T cell receptors following Ad26.COV2.S vaccination. Investigators remained blinded to trial group allocation during experiments and outcome assessment. Trial participants were randomized into five groups of five, in which low-dose or high-dose Ad26.COV2.S was given once or twice, or placebo was given on both occasions.

The treatment or condition label of this sample denotes: around 19 received Ad26.COV2.S at low or high dose, single or two shots; about 5 received placebo; per-sample allocation not given. For vaccine and placebo recipients, the sequenced repertoires came from samples collected on day 63 after the first injection. In Cohort 1b, about two dozen adults aged 18-55 years were enrolled at a single site in Boston, USA, between 29 July and 7 August 2020. Ad26.COV2.S was a replication-incompetent adenovirus type 26 vector that expressed a prefusion-stabilized SARS-CoV-2 spike protein derived from the original Wuhan strain. The immunoSEQ Assay was used to sequence TCRbeta CDR3 regions. After extraction, genomic DNA underwent amplification by bias-controlled multiplex PCR, followed by high-throughput sequencing. Per the source publication's procedure: Collapsing and filtering of sequences were performed to quantify the absolute abundance of each unique TCRbeta CDR3 region. T cell fraction was estimated by normalizing TCRbeta template counts to usable DNA, which was measured by amplifying reference genes present in all nucleated cells. Repertoire TCRs were annotated as SARS-CoV-2-specific when V gene, CDR3 amino acid sequence and J gene were exactly matched to a known reactive TCR set. The reference SARS-CoV-2 TCR set came from MIRA and was filtered for enrichment in COVID-19-positive ImmuneCODE repertoires, removing public or cross-reactive TCRs. Based on the MIRA antigens, annotated TCRs were further analysed at the level of specific ORF or position within ORF. Depth was the summed frequency of annotated unique rearrangements, while breadth was defined as annotated unique rearrangements over total unique productive rearrangements. TCR breadth was compared between groups using two-sided Wilcoxon rank-sum tests. The table comes from immuneACCESS by way of TCRdb, which keeps in-frame sequences with V and J called. Part of the clones is missing from these tables; in studies checked, under half for an unresolved V gene and the rest for unknown reasons. V and J calls and clone size are as listed in that table; D and trimming were resolved from the DNA. The sample has some 320,000 clones on record, approximately 86% of them singletons. The ten largest clones add up to more than 1.5% of the sample.

Comment on this clone: The antigen it binds to is not known. Compared with germline, one end of the junction differs, possibly owing to a read error.

There are 12 amino acids in the CDR3, from cysteine to phenylalanine inclusive. Only the CDR3 DNA is retained, 36 bases long and in frame from the first base. Taken from the germline V gene, the CDR1 and CDR2 loops are SGHAT and FQNNGV. The paper's findings and limits, for the study overall: Ad26.COV2.S recipients had higher spike-specific TCR breadth than placebo recipients (P = 0.0014). Non-spike TCR breadth was comparable between vaccine and placebo recipients, consistent with the vaccine containing only spike. According to the authors, total T cell responses may have been underestimated by the TCR breadth and depth analyses. The study was not powered to compare responses between vaccine doses or regimens. After vaccination, spike-specific CD8+ and CD4+ T cell responses were reported to show substantial breadth.

The chain is made from TRBV11-2 and TRBJ2-3, with a tentative D gene TRBD1 over 5 matching bases. The receptor was isolated from a person between 18 and 60 years old who received the Ad26.COV2.S COVID-19 vaccine or a placebo. The sample in question was peripheral blood, obtained in a trial of Ad26.COV2.S vaccine versus placebo. The CDR3 sequence is CASRLGADTQYF. The sequenced DNA is TGTGCCAGCAGATTAGGGGCAGATACGCAGTATTTT. The full variable domain, completed from the reference TRBV11-2 and TRBJ2-3 proteins outside the CDR3, reads EAGVAQSPRYKIIEKRQSVAFWCNPISGHATLYWYQQILGQGPKLLIQFQNNGVVDDSQLPKDRFSAERLKGVDSTLKIQPAKLEDSAVYLCASRLGADTQYFGPGTRLTVL.